Following are 14 T cell receptor beta chains from one sample sequenced in a study of T cell responses to AZD1222 COVID-19 vaccine. Generated by immunoSEQ multiplex PCR, the TCRdb table keeps only in-frame clones and is missing some. There are 150,000 to 200,000 clones in the sample; about nine tenths occur only once, and around 2.9% lies in the top ten. The sample was peripheral blood, taken on day 0 of MenACWY control vaccination. These TCRs come from an adult in good health.

This clone was seen more than once but under ten times. The chain combines TRBV7-3 with TRBJ1-1; the match to TRBD1 covers 11 bases. Trimming took 3 bases from V and 8 from J; bases not matched to a gene: 2. Looked up from germline, CDR1 is SGHTA and CDR2 is FQGTGA. The CDR3 is 13 residues long. DNA of the CDR3: TGTGCCAGCAGCTTGGACAGGGGGCGCGAAGCTTTCTTT. Residues: CASSLDRGREAFF.

The V call is TRBV28, the J call TRBJ1-2, with TRBD1 as a possible D gene (5 bases). Germline CDR1 is MDHEN and CDR2 is SYDVKM. The CDR3 consists of 11 residues. V was pared by 8 bases and J by 2 bases, with 6 bases between. CDR3 coding DNA: TGTGCCAGCGGGGCGAACTATGGCTACACCTTC. Residues: CASGANYGYTF.

This CDR3 reads CASSLKGFTEAFF. CDR3 nucleotide sequence: TGTGCCAGCAGCTTAAAAGGGTTCACTGAAGCTTTCTTT. The chain recombines TRBV7-9 with TRBJ1-1; D is unresolved. The CDR3 extends over 13 amino acids. V lost 2 bases and J 4 bases, leaving 8 bases between the germline ends. Per the germline V gene, CDR1 is SEHNR and CDR2 is FQNEAQ (reference sequence).

This chain connects TRBV15 to TRBJ2-1, with D unresolved. Trimming removed 7 bases from V and 2 bases from J, with 15 bases in between. Germline CDR1 LNHNV, CDR2 YYDKDF (reference sequence). This CDR3 has 15 residues. CDR3 amino acids: CATTPPAEPYNEQFF. The CDR3 nucleotides read TGTGCCACCACCCCCCCGGCGGAACCCTACAATGAGCAGTTCTTC. Variable domain in full (rest from reference TRBV15 and TRBJ2-1): DAMVIQNPRYQVTQFGKPVTLSCSQTLNHNVMYWYQQKSSQAPKLLFHYYDKDFNNEADTPDNFQSRRPNTSFCFLDIRSPGLGDTAMYLCATTPPAEPYNEQFFGPGTRLTVL.

The V and J genes are TRBV6-5 and TRBJ2-5, with 10 bases identical to TRBD2. This CDR3 spans 15 amino acids. Germline V gene sequence: CDR1 MNHEY, CDR2 SVGAGI. V gave up 0 bases and J gave up 4 bases; unmatched junction bases: 2. CDR3 amino acids: CASSYSRLAGETQYF. The CDR3 DNA reads as TGTGCCAGCAGTTACTCGAGACTAGCGGGAGAGACCCAGTACTTC.

The J gene is TRBJ2-7, the V gene TRBV27; TRBD1 aligns across 7 bases. J was trimmed by 2 bases and V by 5 bases; bases with no gene match: 6. Germline lookup yields CDR1 MNHEY and CDR2 SMNVEV (reference sequence). This CDR3 spans 14 amino acids. The CDR3 nucleotides are TGTGCCAGCAGTCAGGGGGACACAACCTACGAGCAGTACTTC. Translating gives CASSQGDTTYEQYF.

The rearrangement joins TRBV10-3 to TRBJ1-1; possible D gene TRBD1, 5 bases. The germline V gene has CDR1 ENHRY and CDR2 SYGVKD. This CDR3 region has 14 residues. The V end lost 2 bases, the J end lost 3 bases, and 10 bases lay between the germline ends. The CDR3 DNA is TGTGCCATCAGTGAGGCTGGGGCAGACACTGAAGCTTTCTTT. Translating it yields CAISEAGADTEAFF.

CDR3 coding DNA: TGTGCCATCAGGACGGGACAAACCTACGAGCAGTACTTC. Its protein product is CAIRTGQTYEQYF. V and J are TRBV10-3 and TRBJ2-7, with D perhaps matching TRBD1 (6 bases). There are 13 residues in the CDR3. Germline V lookup: CDR1 ENHRY, CDR2 SYGVKD. Deletions cut 6 bases from V and 2 bases from J, with 11 bases between.

The chain combines TRBV5-1 with TRBJ1-1; 9 nucleotides align to TRBD1. The germline gives CDR1 SGHRS, CDR2 YFSETQ. Trimming at V came to 6 bases and at J to 8 bases, leaving 8 bases not matched to a gene. The CDR3 spans 13 residues. CDR3 coding DNA: TGCGCCAGCACCACGGAGGGACAGGGAGAAGCTTTCTTT. It codes for CASTTEGQGEAFF. Full variable domain (remainder filled in from reference TRBV5-1 and TRBJ1-1): KAGVTQTPRYLIKTRGQQVTLSCSPISGHRSVSWYQQTPGQGLQFLFEYFSETQRNKGNFPGRFSGRQFSNSRSEMNVSTLELGDSALYLCASTTEGQGEAFFGQGTRLTVV.

The chain uses TRBV6-5 and TRBJ1-5; D ambiguous. V lost 6 bases, J lost 3 bases, and 12 bases lay in between. This CDR3 is 14 amino acids long. CDR1 and CDR2 from the germline V gene are MNHEY and SVGAGI. Written as DNA, the CDR3 is TGTGCCAGCAGACCAAACGCAGACAATCAGCCCCAGCATTTT. Translation gives CASRPNADNQPQHF.

This clone was seen a single time. The rearrangement links TRBV11-1 to TRBJ2-2; a weak D match, TRBD2 (7 bases). Per the germline V gene, CDR1 is SGHAT and CDR2 is FQDESV (reference sequence). The ends were cut back, 5 bases at V and 7 bases at J, with 20 bases in the middle. This CDR3 comprises 16 residues. The CDR3: CASSPVGGGPYGELFF. The DNA for the CDR3 is TGTGCCAGCAGCCCCGTAGGGGGAGGGCCTTACGGGGAGCTGTTTTTT.

V gene TRBV18 combines with J gene TRBJ1-2; no firm D call. V shed 4 bases and J shed 5 bases, with 11 bases lying between them. This CDR3 is built from 13 residues. Germline CDR1 KGHSH, CDR2 LQKENI. The CDR3 DNA reads as TGTGCCAGCTCACAGGGCTCTGGGTATGGCTACACCTTC. Protein product: CASSQGSGYGYTF.

The rearrangement uses TRBV5-1 and TRBJ1-2; D is possibly TRBD1 (6 bases). The CDR3 totals 14 residues. Germline V gene data show CDR1 as SGHRS and CDR2 as YFSETQ. Trimming pared 2 bases from V and 4 bases from J, leaving 12 bases between. In nucleotides, the CDR3 is TGCGCCAGCAGCTTCACAGGGTCGGGCTATGGCTACACCTTC. This translates into CASSFTGSGYGYTF.

The chain recombines TRBV9 with TRBJ1-6; D uncertain. Germline values: CDR1 SGDLS, CDR2 YYNGEE. This CDR3 is built from 13 residues. Trimming pared 0 bases from V and 9 bases from J, leaving 7 bases between. Here the CDR3 reads CASSVATSSPLHF. DNA for the CDR3: TGTGCCAGCAGCGTAGCTACAAGTTCACCCCTCCACTTT.